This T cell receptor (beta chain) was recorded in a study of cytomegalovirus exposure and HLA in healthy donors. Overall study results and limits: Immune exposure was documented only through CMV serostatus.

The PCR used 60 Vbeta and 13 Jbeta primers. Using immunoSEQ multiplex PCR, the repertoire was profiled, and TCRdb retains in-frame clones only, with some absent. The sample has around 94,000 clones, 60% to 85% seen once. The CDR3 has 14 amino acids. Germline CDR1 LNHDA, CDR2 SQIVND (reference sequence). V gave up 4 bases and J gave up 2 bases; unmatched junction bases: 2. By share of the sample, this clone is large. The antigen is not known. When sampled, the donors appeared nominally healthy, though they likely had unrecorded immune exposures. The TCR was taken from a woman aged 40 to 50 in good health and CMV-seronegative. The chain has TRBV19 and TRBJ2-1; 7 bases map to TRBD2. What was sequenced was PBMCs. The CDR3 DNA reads TGTGCCAGTAGTAGCGGGGGACCCTACAATGAGCAGTTCTTC. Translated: CASSSGGPYNEQFF.